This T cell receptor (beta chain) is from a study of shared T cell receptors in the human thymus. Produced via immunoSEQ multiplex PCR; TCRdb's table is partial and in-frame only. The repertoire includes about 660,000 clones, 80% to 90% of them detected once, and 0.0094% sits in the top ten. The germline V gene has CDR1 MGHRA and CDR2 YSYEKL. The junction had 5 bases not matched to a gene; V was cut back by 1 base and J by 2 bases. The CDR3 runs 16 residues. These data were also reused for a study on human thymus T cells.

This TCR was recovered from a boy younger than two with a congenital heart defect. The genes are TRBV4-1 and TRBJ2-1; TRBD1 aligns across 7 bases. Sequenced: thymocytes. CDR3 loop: CASSQGDRETYNEQFF. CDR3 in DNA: TGCGCCAGCAGCCAAGGCGACAGGGAAACCTACAATGAGCAGTTCTTC.